Here is one TCR beta chain with its context. The CDR3 consists of 13 residues. CDR1 is SGHNT, CDR2 YYREEE, per germline (reference sequence). V lost 1 base and J lost 2, with 6 bases in between. The data derive from a study of cytomegalovirus exposure and HLA in healthy donors. The PCR used 60 Vbeta and 13 Jbeta primers. Libraries were prepared by immunoSEQ multiplex PCR; TCRdb keeps only in-frame clonotypes and omits some of them. The sample has some 140,000 clones; approximately 8.9% are singletons. V usage is TRBV5-4 and J usage is TRBJ1-2, with a weak D call TRBD1 (5 bases). Sequencing used PBMCs. The source of this sequence is a woman aged 40 to 55 in good health and CMV-seropositive. Here the CDR3 reads CASSLWGNYGYTF. The CDR3 DNA sequence: TGTGCCAGCAGCTTGTGGGGCAACTATGGCTACACCTTC.